This TCR beta chain was profiled in a study of T cell changes during pregnancy in multiple sclerosis. This CDR3 region has 13 residues. V was pared by 6 bases and J by 8 bases, with 16 bases between. From germline, CDR1 is LNHDA and CDR2 SQIVND (reference sequence). This clone was seen a single time. TCRdb's copy holds only in-frame clones and misses some; the assay was immunoSEQ multiplex PCR. The table includes more than 95,000 clones, around nine tenths detected once. The source of this sequence is a female donor with multiple sclerosis, enrolled in a pregnancy study. Sequenced here: peripheral blood, sampled after pregnancy. The chain has TRBV19 and TRBJ1-2, with D perhaps matching TRBD1 (6 bases). The CDR3 DNA follows: TGTGCCAGTAGCCTCACAGGGCTGGAAGGCTACACCTTC. Translated: CASSLTGLEGYTF.